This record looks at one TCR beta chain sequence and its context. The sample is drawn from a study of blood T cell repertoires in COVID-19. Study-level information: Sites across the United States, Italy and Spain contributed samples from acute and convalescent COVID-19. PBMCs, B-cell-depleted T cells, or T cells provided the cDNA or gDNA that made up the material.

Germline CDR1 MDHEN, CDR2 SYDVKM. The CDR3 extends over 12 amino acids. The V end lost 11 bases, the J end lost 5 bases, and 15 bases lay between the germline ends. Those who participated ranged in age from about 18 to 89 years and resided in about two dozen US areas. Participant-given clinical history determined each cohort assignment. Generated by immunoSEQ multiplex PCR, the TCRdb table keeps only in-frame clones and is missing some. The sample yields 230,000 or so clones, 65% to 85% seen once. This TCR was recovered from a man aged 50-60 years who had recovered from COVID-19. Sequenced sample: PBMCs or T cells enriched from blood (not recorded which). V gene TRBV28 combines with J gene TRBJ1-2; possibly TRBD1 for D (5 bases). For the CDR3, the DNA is TGTGCCGGGGGGTCCGGGGGGTATGGCTACACCTTC. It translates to CAGGSGGYGYTF.